The present entry profiles one T cell receptor (beta chain) with its context. As yet, its antigen is unknown. The sample is drawn from a study of cytomegalovirus exposure and HLA in healthy donors. Study-wide results and caveats: Upon later analysis, TCR association rates were observed to vary by HLA locus, being highest for DRB1 and lowest for HLA-C.

The PCR used 60 Vbeta and 13 Jbeta primers. Produced via immunoSEQ multiplex PCR; TCRdb's table is partial and in-frame only. The sample yields roughly 110,000 clones, about 78% seen once. Sequenced sample: PBMCs. The TCR was taken from a young woman in good health and CMV-seropositive.

In nucleotides, the CDR3 is TGTGCCAGCAGCCAAGAACGACAGGCCGGGAACACTGAAGCTTTCTTT. Its protein product is CASSQERQAGNTEAFF. J is TRBJ1-1 and V is TRBV4-2; tentatively, D is TRBD1 (6 bases). V was pared by 0 bases and J by 1 base, with 12 bases between. The germline gives CDR1 LGHNA, CDR2 YNFKEQ. The CDR3 is 16 amino acids.